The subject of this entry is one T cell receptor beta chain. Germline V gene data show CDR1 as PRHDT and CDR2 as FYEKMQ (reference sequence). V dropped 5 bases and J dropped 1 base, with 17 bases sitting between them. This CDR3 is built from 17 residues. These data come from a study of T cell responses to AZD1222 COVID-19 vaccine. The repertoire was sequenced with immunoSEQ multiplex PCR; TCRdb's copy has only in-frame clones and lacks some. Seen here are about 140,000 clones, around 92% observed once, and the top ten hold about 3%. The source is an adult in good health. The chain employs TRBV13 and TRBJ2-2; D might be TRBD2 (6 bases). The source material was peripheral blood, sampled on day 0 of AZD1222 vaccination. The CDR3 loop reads CASSLREEGWNTGELFF. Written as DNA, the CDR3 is TGTGCCAGCAGCCTCCGCGAGGAGGGATGGAACACCGGGGAGCTGTTTTTT.